This T cell receptor (beta chain) was captured in a study of PD-L1 blockade in urothelial cancer. The overall study: At some point between 2013 and 2015, patients got going on atezolizumab, taking 1,200 mg intravenously every 3 weeks. Blood was analyzed 3 weeks (second dose) and 6 weeks after treatment start. Across blood samples, T cells had a median count of approximately 130,000.

Time point in this sample: peripheral blood 6 weeks after treatment start. In this sample, this clone turned up once. Synthetic TCR analog templates were added to each PCR reaction. Only in-frame clones appear in the TCRdb table, and some are missing; sequencing was by immunoSEQ multiplex PCR. The data hold 100,000 to 150,000 clones, with about 83% observed a single time. The germline V gene has CDR1 SGHRS and CDR2 YFSETQ. The CDR3 loop spans 15 amino acids. The ends were cut back, 4 bases at V and 2 bases at J, with 16 bases in the middle. The sequencing used PBMCs, collected around atezolizumab (anti-PD-L1) treatment. The TCR originated in a man aged 45 to 65 with urothelial cancer. The chain carries TRBV5-1 and TRBJ2-7; maybe TRBD1 (6 bases). CDR3: CASSHATGEAYEQYF. The CDR3 nucleotides are TGCGCCAGCAGCCATGCGACAGGAGAGGCCTACGAGCAGTACTTC.